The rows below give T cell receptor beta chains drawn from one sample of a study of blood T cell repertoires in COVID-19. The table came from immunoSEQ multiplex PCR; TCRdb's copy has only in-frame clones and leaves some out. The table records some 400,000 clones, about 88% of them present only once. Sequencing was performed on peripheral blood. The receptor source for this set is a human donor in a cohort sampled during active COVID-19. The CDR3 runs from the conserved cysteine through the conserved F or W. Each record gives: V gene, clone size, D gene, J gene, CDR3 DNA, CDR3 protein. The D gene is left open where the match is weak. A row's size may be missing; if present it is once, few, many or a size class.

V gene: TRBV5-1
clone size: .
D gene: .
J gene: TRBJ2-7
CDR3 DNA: TGCGCCAGCAGCCCTGGGACACAATCCTACGAGCAGTACTTC
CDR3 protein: CASSPGTQSYEQYF

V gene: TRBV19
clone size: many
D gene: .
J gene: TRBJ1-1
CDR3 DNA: TGTGCCAGTAGTAGCACATTGAACACTGAAGCTTTCTTT
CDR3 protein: CASSSTLNTEAFF

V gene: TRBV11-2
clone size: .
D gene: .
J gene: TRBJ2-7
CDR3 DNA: TGTGCCAGCAGCTTTCGACTACGCGAATCCTACGAGCAGTACTTC
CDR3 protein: CASSFRLRESYEQYF

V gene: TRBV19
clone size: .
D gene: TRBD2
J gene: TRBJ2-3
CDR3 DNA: TGTGCCAGTACCATTAGCGGGGCTGGAGATACGCAGTATTTT
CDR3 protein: CASTISGAGDTQYF

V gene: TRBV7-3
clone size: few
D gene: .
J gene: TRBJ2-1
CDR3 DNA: TGTGCCAGCAGCTTAAACGGGGGGCCCGGTTATGAGCAGTTCTTC
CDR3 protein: CASSLNGGPGYEQFF

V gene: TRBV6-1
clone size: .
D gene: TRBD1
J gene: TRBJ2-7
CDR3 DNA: TGTGCCAGCAGTGAACTGGAAGGACAGGGGTCGTACGAGCAGTACTTC
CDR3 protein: CASSELEGQGSYEQYF

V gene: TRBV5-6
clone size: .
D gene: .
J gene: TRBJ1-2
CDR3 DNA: TGTGCCAGCAGCTTGCCCTTGGGCCGCGAGACCGGAAACTATGGCTACACCTTC
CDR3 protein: CASSLPLGRETGNYGYTF

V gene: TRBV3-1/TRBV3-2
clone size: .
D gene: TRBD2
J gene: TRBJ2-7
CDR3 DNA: TGTGCCAGCAGCCCTAGCGGGGGGCCCTACGAGCAGTACTTC
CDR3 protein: CASSPSGGPYEQYF

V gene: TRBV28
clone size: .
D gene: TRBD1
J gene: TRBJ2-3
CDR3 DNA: TGTGCCAGCAGGCCAGACAGGGTTGAGGGTACGCAGTATTTT
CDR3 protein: CASRPDRVEGTQYF

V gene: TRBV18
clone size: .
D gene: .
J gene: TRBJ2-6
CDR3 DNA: TGTGCCAGCTCACAGACCGGGGACTCTGGGGCCAACGTCCTGACTTTC
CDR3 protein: CASSQTGDSGANVLTF

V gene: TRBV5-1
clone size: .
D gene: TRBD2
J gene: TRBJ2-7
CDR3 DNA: TGCGCCAGCAGCTTGGAAGCGGGGAACTCCTACGAGCAGTACTTC
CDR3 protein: CASSLEAGNSYEQYF

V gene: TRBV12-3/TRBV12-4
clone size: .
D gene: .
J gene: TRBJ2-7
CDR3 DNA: TGTGCCAGCAGTTCACGGGTTTCCTACGAGCAGTACTTC
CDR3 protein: CASSSRVSYEQYF

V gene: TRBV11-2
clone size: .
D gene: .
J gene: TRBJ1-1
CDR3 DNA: TGTGCCAGCAGCTTACTTCAGGGAATGAACACTGAAGCTTTCTTT
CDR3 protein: CASSLLQGMNTEAFF

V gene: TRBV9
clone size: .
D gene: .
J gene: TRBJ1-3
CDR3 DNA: TGTGCCAGCAGCGTAGGAGGGTTCGGATTAAACACCATATATTTT
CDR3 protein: CASSVGGFGLNTIYF

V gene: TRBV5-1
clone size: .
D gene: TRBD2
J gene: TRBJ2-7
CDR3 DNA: TGCGCCAGCAGCTTGGGACTAGCGGGAACCTACGAGCAGTACTTC
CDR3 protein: CASSLGLAGTYEQYF

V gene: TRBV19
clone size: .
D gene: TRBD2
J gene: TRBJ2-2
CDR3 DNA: TGTGCCACCCAAAGAACACTAGCGGGAAACACCGGGGAGCTGTTTTTT
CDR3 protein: CATQRTLAGNTGELFF

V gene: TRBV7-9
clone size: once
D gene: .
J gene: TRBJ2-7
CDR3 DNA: TGTGCCAGCAGCTTAGAGACAGTCTCCTACGAGCAGTACTTC
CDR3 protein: CASSLETVSYEQYF

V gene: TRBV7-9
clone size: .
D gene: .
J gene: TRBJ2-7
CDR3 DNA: TGTGCCAGCAGCCCTGCCCTCGGACGCGGAGGGGATCGCTCCTACGAGCAGTACTTC
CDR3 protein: CASSPALGRGGDRSYEQYF

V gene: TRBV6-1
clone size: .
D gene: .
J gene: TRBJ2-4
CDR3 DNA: TGTGCCAGCAGTGAATATACGGGTATGGTGGGCAAAAACATTCAGTACTTC
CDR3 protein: CASSEYTGMVGKNIQYF

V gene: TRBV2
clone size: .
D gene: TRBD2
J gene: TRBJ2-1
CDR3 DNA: TGTGCCAGCTCCTGGACTAGCGGGAGTAATGAGCAGTTCTTC
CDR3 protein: CASSWTSGSNEQFF

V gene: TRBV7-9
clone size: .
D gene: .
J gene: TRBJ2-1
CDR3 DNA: TGTGCCAGCAGCTTAAGTGGGCCCTACAATGAGCAGTTCTTC
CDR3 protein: CASSLSGPYNEQFF

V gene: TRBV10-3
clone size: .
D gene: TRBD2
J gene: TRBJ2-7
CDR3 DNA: TGTGCCATCAGTGAGACTAGCGGGAGAGGCCACGAGCAGTACTTC
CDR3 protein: CAISETSGRGHEQYF